This T cell receptor beta chain is drawn from a study of cytomegalovirus exposure and HLA in healthy donors. Study summary: There were 350 to 400 genotyped donors. Of these, 81% fell in the genetic ancestry cluster associated with self-reported Caucasian donors. Overall study results and limits: Most TCR sequences showed up rarely, but some public TCRs showed up in many donors. TCR beta V segments were, for the most part, productive about 87% or about 30% of the time in an earlier analysis. Some TCR beta chains (roughly 160 of them) were listed as cytomegalovirus-associated.

Primers included in the PCR were 60 Vbeta and 13 Jbeta primers. The protocol was immunoSEQ multiplex PCR, while the TCRdb copy is restricted to in-frame clones and leaves out a portion. The sample has about 170,000 clones; roughly two thirds are singletons. This clone appeared a few times. Its antigen remains unidentified. Germline lookup yields CDR1 SGHRS and CDR2 YFSETQ. The CDR3 consists of 14 residues. V was trimmed by 0 bases and J by 2 bases, leaving 6 bases between them. The clonotype was recovered from a woman between 18 and 29 years old in good health and CMV-seropositive. Material for sequencing was PBMCs. The chain is built from TRBV5-1 and TRBJ2-1; no clear D. The CDR3 nucleotides read TGCGCCAGCAGCTTGGGTGGCCCCTACAATGAGCAGTTCTTC. Its protein product is CASSLGGPYNEQFF.